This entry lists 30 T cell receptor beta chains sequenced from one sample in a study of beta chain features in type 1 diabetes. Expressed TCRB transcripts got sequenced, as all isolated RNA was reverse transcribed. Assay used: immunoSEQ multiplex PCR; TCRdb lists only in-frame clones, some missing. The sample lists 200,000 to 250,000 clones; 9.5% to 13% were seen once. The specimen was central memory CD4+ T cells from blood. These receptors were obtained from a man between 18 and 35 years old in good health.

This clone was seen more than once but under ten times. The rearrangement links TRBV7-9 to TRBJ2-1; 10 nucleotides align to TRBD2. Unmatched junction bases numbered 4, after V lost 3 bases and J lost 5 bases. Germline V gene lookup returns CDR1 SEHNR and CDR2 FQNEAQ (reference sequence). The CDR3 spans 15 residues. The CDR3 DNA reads TGTGCCAGCAGCTTCGGACTAGCGGAAGACAATGAGCAGTTCTTC. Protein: CASSFGLAEDNEQFF.

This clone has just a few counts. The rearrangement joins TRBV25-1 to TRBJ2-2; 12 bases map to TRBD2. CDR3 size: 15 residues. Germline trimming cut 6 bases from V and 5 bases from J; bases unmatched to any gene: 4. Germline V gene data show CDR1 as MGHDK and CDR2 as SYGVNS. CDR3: CASSDLAGGTGELFF. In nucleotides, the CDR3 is TGTGCCAGCAGCGACCTAGCGGGAGGGACCGGGGAGCTGTTTTTT.

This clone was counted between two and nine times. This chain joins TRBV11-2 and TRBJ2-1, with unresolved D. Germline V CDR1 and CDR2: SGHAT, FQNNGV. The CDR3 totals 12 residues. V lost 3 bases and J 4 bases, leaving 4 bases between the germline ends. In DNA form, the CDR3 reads TGTGCCAGCAGCTTCCCGTACAATGAGCAGTTCTTC. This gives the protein CASSFPYNEQFF.

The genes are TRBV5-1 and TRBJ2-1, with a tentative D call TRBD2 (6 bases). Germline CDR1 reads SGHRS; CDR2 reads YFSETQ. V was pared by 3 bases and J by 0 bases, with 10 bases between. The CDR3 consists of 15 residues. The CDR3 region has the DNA TGCGCCAGCAGCTCGGGACTCTCCTCCTACAATGAGCAGTTCTTC. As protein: CASSSGLSSYNEQFF.

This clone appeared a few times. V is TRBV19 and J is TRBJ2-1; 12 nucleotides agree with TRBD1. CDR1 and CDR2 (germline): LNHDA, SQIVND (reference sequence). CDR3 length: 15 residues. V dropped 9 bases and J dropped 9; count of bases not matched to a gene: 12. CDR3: CASKSSGTGGGEQFF. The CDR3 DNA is TGTGCCAGCAAGTCCTCAGGGACAGGGGGCGGTGAGCAGTTCTTC.

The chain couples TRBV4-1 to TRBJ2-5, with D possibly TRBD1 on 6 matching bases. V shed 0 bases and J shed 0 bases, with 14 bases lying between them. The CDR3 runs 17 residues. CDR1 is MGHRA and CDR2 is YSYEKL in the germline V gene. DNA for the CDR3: TGCGCCAGCAGCCAAGACACCTTAACAGGGTACCAAGAGACCCAGTACTTC. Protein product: CASSQDTLTGYQETQYF.

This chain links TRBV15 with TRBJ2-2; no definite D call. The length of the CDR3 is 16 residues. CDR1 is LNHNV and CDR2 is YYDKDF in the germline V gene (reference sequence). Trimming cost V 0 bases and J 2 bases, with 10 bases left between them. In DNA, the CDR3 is TGTGCCACCAGCAGAGATCTGGCCAGCAACACCGGGGAGCTGTTTTTT. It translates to CATSRDLASNTGELFF.

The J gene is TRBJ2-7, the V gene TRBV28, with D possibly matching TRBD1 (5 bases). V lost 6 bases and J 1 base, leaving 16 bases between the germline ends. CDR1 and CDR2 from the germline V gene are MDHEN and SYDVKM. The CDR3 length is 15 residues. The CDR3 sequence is CASRNRFVSSYEQYF. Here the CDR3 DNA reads TGTGCCAGCAGGAACAGGTTTGTTTCTTCCTACGAGCAGTACTTC.

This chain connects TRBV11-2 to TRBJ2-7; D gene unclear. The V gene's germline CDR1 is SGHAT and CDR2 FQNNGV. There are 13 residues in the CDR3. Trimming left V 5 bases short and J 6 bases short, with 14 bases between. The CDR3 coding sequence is TGTGCCAGCAGCCAAGCCCGGCATAGCGAGCAGTACTTC. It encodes CASSQARHSEQYF.

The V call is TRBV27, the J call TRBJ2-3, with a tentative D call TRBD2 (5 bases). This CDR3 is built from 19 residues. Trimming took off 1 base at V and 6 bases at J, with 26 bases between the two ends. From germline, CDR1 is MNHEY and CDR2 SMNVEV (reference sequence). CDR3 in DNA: TGTGCCAGCAGTTTATTGGGTGGGAGTTCCCACAGTCCACAGGATACGCAGTATTTT. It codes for CASSLLGGSSHSPQDTQYF.

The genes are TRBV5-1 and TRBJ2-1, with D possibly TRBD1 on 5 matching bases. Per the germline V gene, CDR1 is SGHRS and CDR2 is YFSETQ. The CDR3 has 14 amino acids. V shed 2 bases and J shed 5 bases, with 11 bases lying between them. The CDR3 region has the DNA TGCGCCAGCAGCTTCCAGGGTACAGACAATGAGCAGTTCTTC. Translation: CASSFQGTDNEQFF. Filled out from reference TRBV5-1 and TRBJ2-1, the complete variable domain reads KAGVTQTPRYLIKTRGQQVTLSCSPISGHRSVSWYQQTPGQGLQFLFEYFSETQRNKGNFPGRFSGRQFSNSRSEMNVSTLELGDSALYLCASSFQGTDNEQFFGPGTRLTVL.

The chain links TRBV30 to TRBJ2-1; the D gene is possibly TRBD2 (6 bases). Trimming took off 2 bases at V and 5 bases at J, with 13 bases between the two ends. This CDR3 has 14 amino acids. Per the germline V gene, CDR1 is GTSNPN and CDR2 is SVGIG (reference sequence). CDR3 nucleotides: TGTGCCTGGAGTACCGGGACTGGGGACAATGAGCAGTTCTTC. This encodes CAWSTGTGDNEQFF.

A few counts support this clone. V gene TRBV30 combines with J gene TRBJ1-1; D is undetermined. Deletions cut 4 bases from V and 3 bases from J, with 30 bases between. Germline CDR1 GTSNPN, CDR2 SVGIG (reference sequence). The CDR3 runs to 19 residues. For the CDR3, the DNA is TGTGCCTGGACCGGCAAATCGGGGTCGCGATCCGTTCTAGACACTGAAGCTTTCTTT. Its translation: CAWTGKSGSRSVLDTEAFF.

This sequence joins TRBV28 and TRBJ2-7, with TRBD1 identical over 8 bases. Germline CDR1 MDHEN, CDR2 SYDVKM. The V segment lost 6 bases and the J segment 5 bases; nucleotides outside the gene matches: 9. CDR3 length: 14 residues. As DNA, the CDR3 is TGTGCCAGCAGCTCCGGGACAGGTCGGCACGAGCAGTACTTC. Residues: CASSSGTGRHEQYF.

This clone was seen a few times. The CDR3 DNA reads as TGTGCCTGGAGTCCCACTTGGGGACAGGGGCATCAGCCCCAGCATTTT. Its translation is CAWSPTWGQGHQPQHF. V usage is TRBV30 and J usage is TRBJ1-5; TRBD1 agrees at 10 bases. The CDR3 is 16 amino acids. Germline assignment: CDR1 GTSNPN and CDR2 SVGIG (reference sequence). V dropped 2 bases and J dropped 5; count of bases not matched to a gene: 9.

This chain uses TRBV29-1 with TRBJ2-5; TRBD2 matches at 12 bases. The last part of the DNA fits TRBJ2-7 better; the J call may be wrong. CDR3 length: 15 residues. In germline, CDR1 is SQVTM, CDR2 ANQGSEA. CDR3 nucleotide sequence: TGCAGCGTGAGGAGGACTAGCGGGACTTCCTACGAGCAGTACTTC. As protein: CSVRRTSGTSYEQYF.

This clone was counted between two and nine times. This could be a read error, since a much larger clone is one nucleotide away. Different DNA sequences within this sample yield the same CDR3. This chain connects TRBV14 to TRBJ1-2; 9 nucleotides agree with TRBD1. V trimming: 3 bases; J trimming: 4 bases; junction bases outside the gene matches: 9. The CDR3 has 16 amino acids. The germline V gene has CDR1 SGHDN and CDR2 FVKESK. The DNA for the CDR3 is TGTGCCAGCAGCCAGATACAGGGGGCCCGGGGCTATGGCTACACCTTC. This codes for CASSQIQGARGYGYTF.

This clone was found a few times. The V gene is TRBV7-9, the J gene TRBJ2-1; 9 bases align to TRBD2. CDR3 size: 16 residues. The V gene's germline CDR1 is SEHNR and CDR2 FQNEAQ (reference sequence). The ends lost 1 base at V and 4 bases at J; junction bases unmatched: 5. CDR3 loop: CASSLGGRALYNEQFF. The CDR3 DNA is TGTGCCAGCAGCTTAGGCGGGAGGGCCCTTTACAATGAGCAGTTCTTC.

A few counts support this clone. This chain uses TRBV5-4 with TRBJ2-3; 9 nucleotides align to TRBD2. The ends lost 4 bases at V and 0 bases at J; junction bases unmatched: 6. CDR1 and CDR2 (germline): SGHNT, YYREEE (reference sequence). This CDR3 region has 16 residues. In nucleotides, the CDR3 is TGTGCCAGCAGCACCCTAGCGGGGCCTAGCACAGATACGCAGTATTTT. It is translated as CASSTLAGPSTDTQYF.

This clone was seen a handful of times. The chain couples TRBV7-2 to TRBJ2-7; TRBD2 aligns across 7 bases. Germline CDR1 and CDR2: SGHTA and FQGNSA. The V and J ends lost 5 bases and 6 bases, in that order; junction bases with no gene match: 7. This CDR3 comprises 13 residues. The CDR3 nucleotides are TGTGCCAGCAGCGCCCGAGAGCGGGGCGAGCAGTACTTC. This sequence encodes CASSARERGEQYF. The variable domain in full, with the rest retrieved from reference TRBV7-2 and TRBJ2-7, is GAGVSQSPSNKVTEKGKDVELRCDPISGHTALYWYRQSLGQGLEFLIYFQGNSAPDKSGLPSDRFSAERTGGSVSTLTIQRTQQEDSAVYLCASSARERGEQYFGPGTRLTVT.

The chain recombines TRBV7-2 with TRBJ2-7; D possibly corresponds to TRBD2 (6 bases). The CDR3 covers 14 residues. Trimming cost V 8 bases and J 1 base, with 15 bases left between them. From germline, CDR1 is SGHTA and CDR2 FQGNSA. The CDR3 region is CASADQRGSYEQYF. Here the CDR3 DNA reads TGTGCCAGCGCAGATCAACGGGGGTCCTACGAGCAGTACTTC.

The CDR3: CASSLRGLEQYF. The CDR3 region has the DNA TGTGCCAGCAGTCTGAGAGGGCTCGAGCAGTACTTC. V and J are TRBV28 and TRBJ2-7; TRBD2 might be the D (5 bases). Germline CDR1 is MDHEN and CDR2 is SYDVKM. The CDR3 totals 12 residues. V was clipped by 5 bases and J by 6 bases, with 11 bases between them.

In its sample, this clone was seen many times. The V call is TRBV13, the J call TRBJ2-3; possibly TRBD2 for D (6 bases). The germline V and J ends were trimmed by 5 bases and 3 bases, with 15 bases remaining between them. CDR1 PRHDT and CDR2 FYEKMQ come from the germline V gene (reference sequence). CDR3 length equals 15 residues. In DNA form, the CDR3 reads TGTGCCAGCAGCCTCTCGGGAGAGGAGACAGATACGCAGTATTTT. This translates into CASSLSGEETDTQYF.

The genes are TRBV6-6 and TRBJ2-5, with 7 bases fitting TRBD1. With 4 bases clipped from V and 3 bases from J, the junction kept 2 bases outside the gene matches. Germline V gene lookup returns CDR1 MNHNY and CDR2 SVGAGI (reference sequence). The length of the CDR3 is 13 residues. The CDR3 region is CASSSTGKETQYF. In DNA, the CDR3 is TGTGCCAGCAGTTCGACAGGGAAAGAGACCCAGTACTTC.

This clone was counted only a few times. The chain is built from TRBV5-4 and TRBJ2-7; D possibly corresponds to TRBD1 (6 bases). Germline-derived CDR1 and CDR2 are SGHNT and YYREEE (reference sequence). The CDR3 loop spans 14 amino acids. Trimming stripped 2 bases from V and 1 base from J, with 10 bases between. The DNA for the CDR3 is TGTGCCAGCAGCTTAAAGAGGGGGTCCTACGAGCAGTACTTC. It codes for CASSLKRGSYEQYF.

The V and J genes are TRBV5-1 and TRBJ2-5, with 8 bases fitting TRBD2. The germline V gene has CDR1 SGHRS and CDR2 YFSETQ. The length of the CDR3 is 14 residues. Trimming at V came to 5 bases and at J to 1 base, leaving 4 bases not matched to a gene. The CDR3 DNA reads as TGCGCCAGCAGAGCGAGCGGGGGCCAAGAGACCCAGTACTTC. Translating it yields CASRASGGQETQYF.

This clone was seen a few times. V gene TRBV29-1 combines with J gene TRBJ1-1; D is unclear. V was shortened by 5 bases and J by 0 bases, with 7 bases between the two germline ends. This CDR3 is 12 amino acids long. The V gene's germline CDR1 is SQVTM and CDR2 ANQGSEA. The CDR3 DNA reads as TGCAGCGTTAGTCAGGTGAACACTGAAGCTTTCTTT. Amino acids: CSVSQVNTEAFF.

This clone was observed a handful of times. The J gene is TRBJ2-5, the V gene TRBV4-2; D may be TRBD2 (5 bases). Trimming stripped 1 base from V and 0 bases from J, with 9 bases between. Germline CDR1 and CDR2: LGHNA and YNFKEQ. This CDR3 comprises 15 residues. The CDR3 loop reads CASSQVGSDQETQYF. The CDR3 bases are TGTGCCAGCAGCCAAGTCGGTAGCGACCAAGAGACCCAGTACTTC.

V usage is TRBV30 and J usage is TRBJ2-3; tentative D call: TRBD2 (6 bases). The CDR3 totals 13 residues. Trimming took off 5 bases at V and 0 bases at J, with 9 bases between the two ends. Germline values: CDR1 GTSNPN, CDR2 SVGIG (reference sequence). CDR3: CAWDGTSTDTQYF. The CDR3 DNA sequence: TGTGCCTGGGACGGGACTAGCACAGATACGCAGTATTTT.

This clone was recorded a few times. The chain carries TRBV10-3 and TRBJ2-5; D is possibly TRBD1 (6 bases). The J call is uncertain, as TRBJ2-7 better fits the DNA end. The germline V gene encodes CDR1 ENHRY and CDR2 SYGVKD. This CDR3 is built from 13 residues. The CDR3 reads CAISDGTRYEQYF. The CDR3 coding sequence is TGTGCCATCAGTGACGGGACAAGATACGAGCAGTACTTC.